The 27 T cell receptor beta chains below all came from one sample that was sequenced in a study of blood T cell repertoires in COVID-19. The assay was immunoSEQ multiplex PCR, and TCRdb's table has in-frame clones only and misses some. This table has some 130,000 clones, around three quarters appearing once. Sequencing was carried out using peripheral blood. These receptors originate from a man in his sixties with acute or convalescent COVID-19.

The chain links TRBV11-1 to TRBJ2-3; weak D call: TRBD1 (5 bases). This CDR3 spans 15 amino acids. Germline loops: CDR1 SGHAT, CDR2 FQDESV (reference sequence). Trimming removed 2 bases from V and 2 bases from J, with 11 bases in between. CDR3 sequence (DNA): TGTGCCAGCAGCTTAATAGGACACTCCACAGATACGCAGTATTTT. It specifies CASSLIGHSTDTQYF.

Only a few counts were recorded for this clone. The chain employs TRBV4-1 and TRBJ2-1, with 8 bases matching TRBD2. Germline V lookup: CDR1 MGHRA, CDR2 YSYEKL. The CDR3 sequence is 15 residues long. Unmatched junction bases numbered 16, after V lost 9 bases and J lost 9 bases. As DNA, the CDR3 is TGCGCCAGTTCCCGAGTGGTGGGACTAGTCGGTGAGCAGTTCTTC. It translates to CASSRVVGLVGEQFF.

V is TRBV7-9 and J is TRBJ2-3; D unclear. The CDR3 has 13 residues. CDR1 is SEHNR and CDR2 is FQNEAQ in the germline V gene (reference sequence). With 1 base removed from V and 5 bases from J, the gap between germline ends came to 7 bases. CDR3 DNA sequence: TGTGCCAGCAGCTTAGGGAGTGTAGATACGCAGTATTTT. This translates into CASSLGSVDTQYF.

The chain employs TRBV29-1 and TRBJ1-2; TRBD1 agrees at 10 bases. V was clipped by 6 bases and J by 5 bases; unmatched bases: 6. The CDR3 contains 13 residues. Germline CDR1 SQVTM, CDR2 ANQGSEA. CDR3 amino acids: CSVGRDRGYGYTF. The CDR3 nucleotides read TGCAGCGTCGGACGGGACAGGGGATATGGCTACACCTTC.

The rearrangement joins TRBV5-1 to TRBJ2-7; 14 nucleotides align to TRBD2. With 4 bases clipped from V and 10 bases from J, the junction kept 10 bases outside the gene matches. Germline V gene data show CDR1 as SGHRS and CDR2 as YFSETQ. CDR3 length: 15 residues. This chain's CDR3 is CASSGGTSGSWQQYF. The CDR3 DNA is TGCGCCAGCAGCGGCGGGACTAGCGGGAGTTGGCAACAGTACTTC.

The genes are TRBV7-8 and TRBJ2-5; 9 bases align to TRBD1. The CDR3 spans 14 residues. After removal of 4 bases from V and 1 base from J, the junction contained 1 base not matched to a gene. CDR1 is SGHVS, CDR2 FQNEAQ, per germline. The CDR3 DNA reads as TGTGCCAGCAGCTCGGGACAGGGCCAAGAGACCCAGTACTTC. Translation gives CASSSGQGQETQYF.

The chain carries TRBV27 and TRBJ2-5, with D unclear. This CDR3 has 16 residues. From germline, CDR1 is MNHEY and CDR2 SMNVEV (reference sequence). V lost 7 bases, J lost 0 bases, and 18 bases lay in between. This chain's CDR3 is CASTAPIPRYQETQYF. For the CDR3, the DNA is TGTGCCAGCACCGCCCCAATCCCGCGGTACCAAGAGACCCAGTACTTC.

V gene TRBV9 combines with J gene TRBJ1-5; a possible D gene is TRBD1 (6 bases). The germline V gene has CDR1 SGDLS and CDR2 YYNGEE. The CDR3 sequence is 15 residues long. V lost 0 bases and J 2 bases, leaving 9 bases between the germline ends. The CDR3, as DNA: TGTGCCAGCAGCGTAGAGGGGGTAGGCAATCAGCCCCAGCATTTT. This encodes CASSVEGVGNQPQHF.

The rearrangement joins TRBV7-2 to TRBJ2-2, with TRBD2 matching over 7 bases. J gave up 1 base and V 7 bases, and 6 bases lay outside the gene matches. The germline V gene encodes CDR1 SGHTA and CDR2 FQGNSA. The CDR3 consists of 15 residues. Here the CDR3 reads CASIPTSMNTGELFF. CDR3 nucleotide sequence: TGTGCCAGCATCCCGACTAGCATGAACACCGGGGAGCTGTTTTTT.

This clone appeared a single time. The chain uses TRBV2 and TRBJ1-5, with 7 bases aligning to TRBD1. V was clipped by 6 bases and J by 4 bases; unmatched bases: 9. The CDR3 is made up of 15 amino acids. Germline V gene sequence: CDR1 SNHLY, CDR2 FYNNEI. CDR3 region: CASRPDRAQNQPQHF. CDR3 sequence (DNA): TGTGCCAGCAGGCCCGACAGGGCCCAAAATCAGCCCCAGCATTTT.

The gene calls are TRBV27 and TRBJ1-5; no definite D call. The length of the CDR3 is 14 residues. With 2 bases removed from V and 7 bases from J, the gap between germline ends came to 12 bases. Germline values: CDR1 MNHEY, CDR2 SMNVEV (reference sequence). The CDR3 loop is CASSLGSLRQPQHF. The CDR3 nucleotides read TGTGCCAGCAGTTTAGGCAGTCTTCGACAGCCCCAGCATTTT.

V gene TRBV6-6 combines with J gene TRBJ2-7; a weak D match, TRBD1 (6 bases). V lost 5 bases and J 3 bases, leaving 8 bases between the germline ends. The CDR3 sequence is 12 residues long. Germline CDR1 and CDR2: MNHNY and SVGAGI (reference sequence). CDR3 nucleotide sequence: TGTGCCAGCAGTCGGACAGTCTACGAGCAGTACTTC. Its translation: CASSRTVYEQYF.

The chain carries TRBV19 and TRBJ2-7; 15 nucleotides line up with TRBD2. J was trimmed by 3 bases and V by 4 bases; bases with no gene match: 10. The CDR3 spans 18 residues. Looked up from germline, CDR1 is LNHDA and CDR2 is SQIVND (reference sequence). The CDR3 nucleotides are TGTGCCAGTAGTAGGGGACTAGCGGGAGGTACCCTATTCTACGAGCAGTACTTC. Translation: CASSRGLAGGTLFYEQYF.

The chain combines TRBV7-2 with TRBJ1-1; D gene uncertain. The CDR3 totals 15 residues. Germline assignment: CDR1 SGHTA and CDR2 FQGNSA. Trimming took off 1 base at V and 5 bases at J, with 14 bases between the two ends. The CDR3 DNA is TGTGCCAGCAGCTTAGACTTTTCCCCGAGGACTGAAGCTTTCTTT. It is translated as CASSLDFSPRTEAFF.

J is TRBJ2-1 and V is TRBV19, with TRBD1 identical over 8 bases. The V gene's germline CDR1 is LNHDA and CDR2 SQIVND (reference sequence). This CDR3 is built from 14 residues. The J segment lost 6 bases and the V segment lost 9 bases, leaving 10 bases of the junction unmatched. The CDR3 spells CASSGTGPPNEQFF. For the CDR3, the DNA is TGTGCCAGCTCCGGGACAGGCCCTCCCAATGAGCAGTTCTTC.

J is TRBJ1-6 and V is TRBV30, with unresolved D. The length of the CDR3 is 14 residues. The germline CDR1 and CDR2 sequences are GTSNPN and SVGIG (reference sequence). Deletions cut 1 base from V and 10 bases from J, with 14 bases between. This chain's CDR3 is CAWSEWAGGSPLHF. The CDR3 bases are TGTGCCTGGAGTGAGTGGGCAGGAGGCTCACCCCTCCACTTT.

The rearrangement uses TRBV29-1 and TRBJ1-2; D remains unclear. CDR1 and CDR2 from the germline V gene are SQVTM and ANQGSEA. V lost 7 bases, J lost 4 bases, and 16 bases lay in between. The CDR3 runs 13 residues. For the CDR3, the DNA is TGCAGCGCTGGCCCACTCCCTGGCTATGGCTACACCTTC. Its translation is CSAGPLPGYGYTF.

The chain uses TRBV18 and TRBJ1-2; 11 bases map to TRBD1. The CDR3 totals 15 residues. V shed 6 bases, J shed 2 bases, and the junction held 5 bases outside the gene matches. Per the germline V gene, CDR1 is KGHSH and CDR2 is LQKENI. CDR3 DNA: TGTGCCAGCTCGCTCCGGGACAGGGGGAACTATGGCTACACCTTC. Translation gives CASSLRDRGNYGYTF.

The V call is TRBV5-4, the J call TRBJ1-1; 8 nucleotides agree with TRBD1. The V segment lost 0 bases and the J segment 3 bases; nucleotides outside the gene matches: 13. This CDR3 comprises 18 residues. Germline CDR1 is SGHNT and CDR2 is YYREEE (reference sequence). In nucleotides, the CDR3 is TGTGCCAGCAGCTTGGAGAGGCAGGGGGCGCTTGGGGACACTGAAGCTTTCTTT. Encoded protein: CASSLERQGALGDTEAFF.

This clone was observed many times. V usage is TRBV2 and J usage is TRBJ1-2; 8 bases map to TRBD1. The CDR3 has 15 amino acids. The V gene end was trimmed by 1 base and the J gene end by 8 bases; junction bases not matched to a gene: 9. Per germline, CDR1 SNHLY and CDR2 FYNNEI. The CDR3 loop reads CASSEVRQGAGGYTF. The CDR3 coding sequence is TGTGCCAGCAGTGAAGTGAGGCAGGGGGCGGGAGGCTACACCTTC.

The chain recombines TRBV20-1 with TRBJ1-5, with D perhaps matching TRBD1 (5 bases). The germline V and J ends were trimmed by 3 bases and 1 base, with 13 bases remaining between them. The CDR3 length is 15 residues. Germline V CDR1 and CDR2: DFQATT, SNEGSKA (reference sequence). The CDR3 DNA follows: TGCAGTGCTAGTTTCAGGGTAAGAAGCAATCAGCCCCAGCATTTT. Its protein product is CSASFRVRSNQPQHF.

The rearrangement links TRBV15 to TRBJ2-3, with D tentatively TRBD2 (6 bases). The CDR3 length is 15 residues. Between the trimmed V and J ends, which lost 4 bases and 0 bases, there was a span of 11 bases. Per germline, CDR1 LNHNV and CDR2 YYDKDF (reference sequence). As DNA, the CDR3 is TGTGCCACCAGCACTGGAGGGACTAGCACAGATACGCAGTATTTT. This codes for CATSTGGTSTDTQYF.

The chain employs TRBV4-3 and TRBJ2-3; possibly TRBD1 for D (5 bases). The CDR3 has 15 amino acids. Germline CDR1 and CDR2: LGHNA and YSLEER. Trimming cost V 5 bases and J 0 bases, with 12 bases left between them. The CDR3 region is CASSSAQGSTDTQYF. The CDR3 bases are TGCGCCAGCAGCTCTGCCCAGGGAAGCACAGATACGCAGTATTTT.

The chain recombines TRBV3-1 (or the pseudogene TRBV3-2) with TRBJ2-7; 13 positions agree with TRBD2. The CDR3 is 13 residues long. The V segment lost 4 bases and the J segment 6 bases; nucleotides outside the gene matches: 0. CDR1 and CDR2 (germline): LGHDT, YNNKEL (reference sequence). The CDR3 sequence: CASSRTSGSEQYF. The CDR3, as DNA: TGTGCCAGCAGCCGGACTAGCGGGAGCGAGCAGTACTTC.

The chain links TRBV28 to TRBJ1-1; D ambiguous. Germline assignment: CDR1 MDHEN and CDR2 SYDVKM. The CDR3 runs 13 residues. The ends were cut back, 7 bases at V and 1 base at J, with 10 bases in the middle. The CDR3 spells CASTLGGNTEAFF. CDR3 in DNA: TGTGCCAGCACTCTAGGCGGGAACACTGAAGCTTTCTTT.

This rearrangement joins TRBV24-1 to TRBJ2-2; the match to TRBD1 covers 9 bases. V lost 4 bases to trimming and J lost 5 bases; unmatched junction nucleotides: 7. This CDR3 has 16 amino acids. Germline lookup yields CDR1 KGHDR and CDR2 SFDVKD. This chain's CDR3 is CATSDSGQGETGELFF. CDR3 nucleotides: TGTGCCACCAGTGACTCGGGACAGGGTGAAACCGGGGAGCTGTTTTTT.

The chain links TRBV18 to TRBJ1-2; D ambiguous. The germline V and J ends were trimmed by 4 bases and 5 bases, with 11 bases remaining between them. Per germline, CDR1 KGHSH and CDR2 LQKENI. The length of the CDR3 is 13 residues. The CDR3 DNA is TGTGCCAGCTCACTAAAGCAGGAATATGGCTACACCTTC. Translating it yields CASSLKQEYGYTF.